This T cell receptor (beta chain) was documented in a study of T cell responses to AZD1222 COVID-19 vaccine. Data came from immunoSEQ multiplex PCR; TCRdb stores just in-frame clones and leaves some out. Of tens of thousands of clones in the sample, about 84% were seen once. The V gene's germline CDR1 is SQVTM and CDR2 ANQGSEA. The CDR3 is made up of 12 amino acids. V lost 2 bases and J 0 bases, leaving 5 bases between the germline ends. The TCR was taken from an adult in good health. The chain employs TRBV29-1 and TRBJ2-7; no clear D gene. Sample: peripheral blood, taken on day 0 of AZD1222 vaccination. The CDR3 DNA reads TGCAGCGTTGAATCCAGCTCCTACGAGCAGTACTTC. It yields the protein CSVESSSYEQYF.